This T cell receptor beta chain was sequenced in a study of shared clonotypes between healthy human individuals. On the study more broadly: Used for every donor were three CD4 naive, three CD4 memory, two CD8 naive and one CD8 memory plate. Findings and limits, study-wide: Estimated richness was generally greater in naive than memory subsets.

Libraries were prepared by immunoSEQ multiplex PCR; TCRdb keeps only in-frame clonotypes and omits some of them. The table records about 1,500,000 clones, roughly 96% of them present only once. Worth noting for this clone: What it recognizes is unknown. Other nucleotide sequences in the sample specify the same CDR3.

The split of CD4+ cells yielded CD45RA+ naive and CD45RA-negative memory subsets. What was sequenced was naive CD4+ T cells sorted from blood. Specified subset: CD45RA+ positively selected. This sequence was found in a man between 25 and 39 years old in good health.

This CDR3 reads CASSLGGEQFF. The CDR3, as DNA: TGCGCCAGCAGCTTGGGTGGTGAGCAGTTCTTC. The chain links TRBV5-1 to TRBJ2-1; D call uncertain. Trimming removed 0 bases from V and 9 bases from J, with 4 bases in between. Germline V gene lookup returns CDR1 SGHRS and CDR2 YFSETQ. The CDR3 has 11 amino acids.